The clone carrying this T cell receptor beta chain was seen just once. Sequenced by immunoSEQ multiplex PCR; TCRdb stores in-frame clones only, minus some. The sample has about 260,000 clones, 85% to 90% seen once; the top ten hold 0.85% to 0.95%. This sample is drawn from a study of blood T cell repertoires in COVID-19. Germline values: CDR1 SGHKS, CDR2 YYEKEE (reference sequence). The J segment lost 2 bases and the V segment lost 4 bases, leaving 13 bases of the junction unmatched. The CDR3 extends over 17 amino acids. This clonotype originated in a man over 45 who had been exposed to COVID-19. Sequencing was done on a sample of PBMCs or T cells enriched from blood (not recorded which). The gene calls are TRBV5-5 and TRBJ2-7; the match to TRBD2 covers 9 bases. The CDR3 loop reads CASSLFRSGGLAYEQYF. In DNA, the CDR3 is TGTGCCAGCAGCCTCTTCCGAAGCGGGGGGTTGGCCTACGAGCAGTACTTC.